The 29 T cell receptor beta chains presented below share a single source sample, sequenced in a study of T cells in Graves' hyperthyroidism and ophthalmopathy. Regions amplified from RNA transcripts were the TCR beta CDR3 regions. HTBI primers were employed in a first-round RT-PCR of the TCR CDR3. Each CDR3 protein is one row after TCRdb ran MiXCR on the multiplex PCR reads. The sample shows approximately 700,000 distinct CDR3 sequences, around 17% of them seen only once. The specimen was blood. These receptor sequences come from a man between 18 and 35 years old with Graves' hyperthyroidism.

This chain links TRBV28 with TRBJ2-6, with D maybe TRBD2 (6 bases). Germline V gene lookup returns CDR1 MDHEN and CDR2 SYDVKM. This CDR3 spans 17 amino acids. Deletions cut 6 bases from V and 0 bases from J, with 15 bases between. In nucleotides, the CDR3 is TGTGCCAGCAGCTTGGGACTGCGTCTCTCTGGGGCCAACGTCCTGACTTTC. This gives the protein CASSLGLRLSGANVLTF.

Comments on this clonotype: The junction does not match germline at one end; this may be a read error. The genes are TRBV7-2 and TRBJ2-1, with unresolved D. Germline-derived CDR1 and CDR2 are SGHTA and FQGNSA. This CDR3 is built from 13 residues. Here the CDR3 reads CASSQERRYEQFF. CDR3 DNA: TGCGCCAGCAGCCAAGAGAGACGGTACGAGCAGTTCTTC.

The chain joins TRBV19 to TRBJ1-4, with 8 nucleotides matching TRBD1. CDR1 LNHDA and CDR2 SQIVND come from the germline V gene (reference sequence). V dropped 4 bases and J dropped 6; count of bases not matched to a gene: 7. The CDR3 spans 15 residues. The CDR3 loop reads CASSTGQGDYEKLFF. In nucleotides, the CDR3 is TGTGCCAGTAGTACAGGACAGGGCGATTATGAAAAACTGTTTTTT.

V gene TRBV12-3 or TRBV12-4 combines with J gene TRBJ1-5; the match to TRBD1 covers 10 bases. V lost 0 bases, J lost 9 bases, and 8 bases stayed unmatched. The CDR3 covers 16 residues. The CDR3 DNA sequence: TGTGCCAGCAGTTTAGCGCTAGGGACAGGGGACGGGCCCCAGCATTTT. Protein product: CASSLALGTGDGPQHF.

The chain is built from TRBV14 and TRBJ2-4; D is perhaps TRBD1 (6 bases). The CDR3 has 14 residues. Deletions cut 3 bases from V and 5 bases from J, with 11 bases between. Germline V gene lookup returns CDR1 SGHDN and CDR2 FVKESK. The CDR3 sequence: CASSHRQEENIQYF. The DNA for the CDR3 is TGTGCCAGCAGCCATCGACAGGAAGAAAACATTCAGTACTTC.

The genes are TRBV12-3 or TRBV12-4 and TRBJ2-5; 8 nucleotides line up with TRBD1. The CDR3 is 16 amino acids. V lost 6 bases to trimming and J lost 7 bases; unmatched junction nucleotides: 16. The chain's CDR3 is CASRDRALFIGATQYF. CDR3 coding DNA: TGTGCCAGCAGGGACAGGGCCCTCTTCATCGGGGCGACCCAGTACTTC.

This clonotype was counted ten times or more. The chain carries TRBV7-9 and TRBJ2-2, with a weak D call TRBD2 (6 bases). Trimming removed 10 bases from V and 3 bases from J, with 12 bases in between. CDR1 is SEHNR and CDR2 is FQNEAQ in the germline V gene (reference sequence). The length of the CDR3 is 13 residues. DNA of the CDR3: TGTGCCACCTTTCGGGGGTACACCGGGGAGCTGTTTTTT. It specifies CATFRGYTGELFF.

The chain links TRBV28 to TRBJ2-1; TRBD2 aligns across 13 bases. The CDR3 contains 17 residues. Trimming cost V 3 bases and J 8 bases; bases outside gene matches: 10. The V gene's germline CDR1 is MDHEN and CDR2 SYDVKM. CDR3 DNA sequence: TGTGCCAGCAGTTTCCTCCGGACTAGCGGGAGTGAGTATGAGCAGTTCTTC. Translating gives CASSFLRTSGSEYEQFF. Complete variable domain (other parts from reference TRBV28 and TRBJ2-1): DVKVTQSSRYLVKRTGEKVFLECVQDMDHENMFWYRQDPGLGLRLIYFSYDVKMKEKGDIPEGYSVSREKKERFSLILESASTNQTSMYLCASSFLRTSGSEYEQFFGPGTRLTVL.

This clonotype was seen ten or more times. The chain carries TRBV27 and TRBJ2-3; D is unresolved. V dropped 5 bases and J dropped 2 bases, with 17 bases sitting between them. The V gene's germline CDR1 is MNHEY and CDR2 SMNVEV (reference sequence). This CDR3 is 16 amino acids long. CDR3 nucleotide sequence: TGTGCCAGCAGTACACAGCTCCGGGCTCACACAGATACGCAGTATTTT. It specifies CASSTQLRAHTDTQYF.

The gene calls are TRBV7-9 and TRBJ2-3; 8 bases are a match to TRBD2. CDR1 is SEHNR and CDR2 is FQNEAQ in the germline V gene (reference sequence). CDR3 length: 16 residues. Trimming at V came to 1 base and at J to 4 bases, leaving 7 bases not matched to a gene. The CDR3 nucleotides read TGTGCCAGCAGCTTAGATCCGGGAGGGCCCCCAGATACGCAGTATTTT. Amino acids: CASSLDPGGPPDTQYF.

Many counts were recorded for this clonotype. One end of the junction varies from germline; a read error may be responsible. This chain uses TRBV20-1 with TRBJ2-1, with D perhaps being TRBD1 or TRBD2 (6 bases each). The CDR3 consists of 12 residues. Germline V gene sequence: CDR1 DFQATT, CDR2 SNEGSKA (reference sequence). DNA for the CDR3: TGCAGTGCTAGAGGGCGGGACAAAGAGCAGTTCTTC. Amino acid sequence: CSARGRDKEQFF.

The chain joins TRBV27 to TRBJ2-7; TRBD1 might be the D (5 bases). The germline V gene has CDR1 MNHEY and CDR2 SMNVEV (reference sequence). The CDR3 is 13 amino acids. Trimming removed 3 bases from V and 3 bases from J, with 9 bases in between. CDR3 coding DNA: TGTGCCAGCAGTTTCAGACAGTACTACGAGCAGTACTTC. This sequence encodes CASSFRQYYEQYF.

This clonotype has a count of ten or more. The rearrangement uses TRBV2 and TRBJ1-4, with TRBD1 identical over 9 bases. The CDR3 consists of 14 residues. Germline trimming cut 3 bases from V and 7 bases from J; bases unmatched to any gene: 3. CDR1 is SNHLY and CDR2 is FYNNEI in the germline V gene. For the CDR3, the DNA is TGTGCCAGCAGTGACCGGGACAGGGTTGAAAAACTGTTTTTT. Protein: CASSDRDRVEKLFF.

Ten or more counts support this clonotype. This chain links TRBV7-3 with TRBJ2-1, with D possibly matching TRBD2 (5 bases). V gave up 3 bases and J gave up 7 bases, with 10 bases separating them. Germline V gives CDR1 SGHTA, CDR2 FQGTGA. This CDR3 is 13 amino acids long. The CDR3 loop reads CASSLGSGNEQFF. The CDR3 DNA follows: TGTGCCAGCAGCTTGGGATCGGGAAATGAGCAGTTCTTC.

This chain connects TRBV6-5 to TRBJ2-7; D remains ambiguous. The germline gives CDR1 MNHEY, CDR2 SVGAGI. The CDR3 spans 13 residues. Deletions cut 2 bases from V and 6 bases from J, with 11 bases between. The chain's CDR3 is CASSYGQALEQYF. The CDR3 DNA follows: TGTGCCAGCAGTTACGGGCAGGCCCTCGAGCAGTACTTC.

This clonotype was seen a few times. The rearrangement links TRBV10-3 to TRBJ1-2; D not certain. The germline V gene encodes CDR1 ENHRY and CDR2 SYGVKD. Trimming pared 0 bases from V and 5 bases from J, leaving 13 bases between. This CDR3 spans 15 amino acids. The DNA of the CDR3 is TGTGCCATCAGTGAGTCGGTCCAGGACTTATATGGCTACACCTTC. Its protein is CAISESVQDLYGYTF.

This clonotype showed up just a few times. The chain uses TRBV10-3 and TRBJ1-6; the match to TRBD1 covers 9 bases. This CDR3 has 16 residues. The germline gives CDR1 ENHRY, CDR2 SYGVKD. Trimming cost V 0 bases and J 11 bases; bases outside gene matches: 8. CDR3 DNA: TGTGCCATCAGTGAGTCGGTTGGGACAGGGACGCCACCCCTCCACTTT. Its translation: CAISESVGTGTPPLHF.

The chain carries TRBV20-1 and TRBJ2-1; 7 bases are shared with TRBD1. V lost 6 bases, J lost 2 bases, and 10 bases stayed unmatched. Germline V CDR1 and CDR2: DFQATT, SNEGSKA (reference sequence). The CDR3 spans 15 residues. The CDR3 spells CSAKEDRYTYNEQFF. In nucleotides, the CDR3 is TGCAGTGCCAAAGAGGACAGGTACACCTACAATGAGCAGTTCTTC.

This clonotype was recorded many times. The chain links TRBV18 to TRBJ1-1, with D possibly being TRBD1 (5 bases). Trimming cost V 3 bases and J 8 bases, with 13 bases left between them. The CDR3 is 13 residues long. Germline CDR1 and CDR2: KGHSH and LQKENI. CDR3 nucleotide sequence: TGTGCCAGCTCACCGTCGACAGCCTTGGAAGCTTTCTTT. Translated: CASSPSTALEAFF.

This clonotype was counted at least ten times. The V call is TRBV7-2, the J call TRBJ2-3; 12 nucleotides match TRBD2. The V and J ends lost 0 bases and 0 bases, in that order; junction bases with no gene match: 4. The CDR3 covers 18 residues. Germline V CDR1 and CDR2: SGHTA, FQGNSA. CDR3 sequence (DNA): TGTGCCAGCAGCTTAGCCGGGACTAGCGGGTTAAGCACAGATACGCAGTATTTT. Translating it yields CASSLAGTSGLSTDTQYF.

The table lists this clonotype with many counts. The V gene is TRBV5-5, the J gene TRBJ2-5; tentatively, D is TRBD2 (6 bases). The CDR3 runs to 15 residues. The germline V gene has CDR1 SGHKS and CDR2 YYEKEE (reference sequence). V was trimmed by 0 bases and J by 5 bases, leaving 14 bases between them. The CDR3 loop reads CASSLEGAGRETQYF. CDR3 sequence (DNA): TGTGCCAGCAGCTTGGAAGGCGCGGGGCGGGAGACCCAGTACTTC. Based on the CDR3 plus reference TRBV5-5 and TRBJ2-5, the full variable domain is DAGVTQSPTHLIKTRGQQVTLRCSPISGHKSVSWYQQVLGQGPQFIFQYYEKEERGRGNFPDRFSARQFPNYSSELNVNALLLGDSALYLCASSLEGAGRETQYFGPGTRLLVL.

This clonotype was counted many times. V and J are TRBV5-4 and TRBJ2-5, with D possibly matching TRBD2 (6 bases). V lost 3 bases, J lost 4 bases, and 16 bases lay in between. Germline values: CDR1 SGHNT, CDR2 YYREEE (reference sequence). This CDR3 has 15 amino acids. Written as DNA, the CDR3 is TGTGCCAGCAGCTGGGGGGACGGGAGAGGAGAGACCCAGTACTTC. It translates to CASSWGDGRGETQYF.

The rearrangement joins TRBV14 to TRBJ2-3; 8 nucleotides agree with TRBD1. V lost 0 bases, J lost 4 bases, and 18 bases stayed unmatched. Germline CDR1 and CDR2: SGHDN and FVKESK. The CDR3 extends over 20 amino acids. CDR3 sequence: CASSQEVGWGAQGAADTQYF. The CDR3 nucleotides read TGTGCCAGCAGCCAAGAAGTGGGCTGGGGAGCCCAGGGGGCAGCAGATACGCAGTATTTT.

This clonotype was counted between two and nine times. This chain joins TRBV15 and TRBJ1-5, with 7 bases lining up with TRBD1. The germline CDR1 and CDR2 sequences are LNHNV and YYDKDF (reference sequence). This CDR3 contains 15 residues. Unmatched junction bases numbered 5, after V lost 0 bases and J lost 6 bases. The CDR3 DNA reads TGTGCCACCAGCAGAGACAGGGGGTCAAGTCAGCCCCAGCATTTT. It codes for CATSRDRGSSQPQHF.

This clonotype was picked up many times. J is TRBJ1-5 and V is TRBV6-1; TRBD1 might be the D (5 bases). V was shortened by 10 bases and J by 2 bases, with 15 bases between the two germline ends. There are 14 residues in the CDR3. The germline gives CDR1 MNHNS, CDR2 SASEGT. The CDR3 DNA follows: TGTGCCATCCTAGGCGGGGGTGGCAATCAGCCCCAGCATTTT. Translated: CAILGGGGNQPQHF.

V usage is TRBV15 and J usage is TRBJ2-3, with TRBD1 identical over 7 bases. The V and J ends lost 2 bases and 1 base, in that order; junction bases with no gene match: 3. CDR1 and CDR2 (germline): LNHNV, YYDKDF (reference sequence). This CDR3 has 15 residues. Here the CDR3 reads CATSRQTGGTDTQYF. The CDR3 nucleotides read TGTGCCACCAGCAGACAAACAGGGGGCACAGATACGCAGTATTTT.

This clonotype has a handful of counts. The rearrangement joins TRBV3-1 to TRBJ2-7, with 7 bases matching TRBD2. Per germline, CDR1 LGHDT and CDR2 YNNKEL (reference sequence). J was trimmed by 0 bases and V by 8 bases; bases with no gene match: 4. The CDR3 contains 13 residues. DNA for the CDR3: TGTGCCAGCCGGGACTACAACTCCTACGAGCAGTACTTC. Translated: CASRDYNSYEQYF.

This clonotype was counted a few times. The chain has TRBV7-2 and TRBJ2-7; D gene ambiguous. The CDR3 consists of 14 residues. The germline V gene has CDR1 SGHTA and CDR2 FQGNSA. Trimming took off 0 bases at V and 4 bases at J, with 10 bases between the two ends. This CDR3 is CASSLAAFRYEQYF. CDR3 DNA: TGTGCCAGCAGCTTAGCGGCGTTCCGGTACGAGCAGTACTTC.

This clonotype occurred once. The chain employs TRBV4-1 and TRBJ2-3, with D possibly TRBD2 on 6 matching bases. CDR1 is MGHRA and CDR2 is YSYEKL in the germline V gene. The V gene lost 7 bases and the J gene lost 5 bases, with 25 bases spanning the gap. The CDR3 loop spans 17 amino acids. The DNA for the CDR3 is TGCGCCAGCAAGGTTCGTCTCGGCGGGATAATGGAAGATACGCAGTATTTT. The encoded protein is CASKVRLGGIMEDTQYF.